The 2 T cell receptor beta chains given below trace back to one sample, sequenced in a study of identical twins. TCRdb used MiXCR to reprocess the 5' RACE reads, holding one entry per CDR3 protein. The sample shows about 530,000 distinct CDR3 sequences, roughly 15% of them seen only once. This sample was also put to use in a study of yellow fever vaccine responses in identical twins.

Sequenced sample: CD4+ T cells sorted from blood. Receptors were obtained from a woman under 30 in good health.

This chain uses TRBV10-3 with TRBJ1-1; 12 bases agree with TRBD1. The germline V gene has CDR1 ENHRY and CDR2 SYGVKD. V dropped 4 bases and J dropped 5; count of bases not matched to a gene: 11. The CDR3 runs 17 residues. CDR3 protein: CAISGTGQGAQRTEAFF. CDR3 coding DNA: TGTGCCATCAGTGGGACGGGACAGGGGGCGCAGAGGACTGAAGCTTTCTTT.

This clonotype occurred a few times. The V gene is TRBV20-1, the J gene TRBJ1-5; weak D call: TRBD1 (5 bases). The CDR3 extends over 13 amino acids. V gave up 3 bases and J gave up 6 bases, with 12 bases separating them. Per the germline V gene, CDR1 is DFQATT and CDR2 is SNEGSKA (reference sequence). The DNA of the CDR3 is TGCAGTGCTAGCAGAGGGGTCGGTCAGCCCCAGCATTTT. It is translated as CSASRGVGQPQHF.